This is a list of T cell receptor beta chains from one sample in a study of control samples from healthy donors and cancer patients. TCRdb keeps only in-frame clones here, not all; method: immunoSEQ multiplex PCR. This repertoire shows 100,000 to 150,000 clones, about nine tenths found once; its top ten account for roughly 1.9%. The sequencing sample was made of blood. The receptors were gathered from a woman aged 45 to 65 in good health. Both conserved end residues are part of each CDR3. The D gene is left open where the match is weak. Part of the rows lack a size; the others show once, few, many or a class for expanded clones.

D gene: TRBD1
J gene: TRBJ1-5
clone size: NA
V gene: TRBV15
CDR3 protein: CATSTRQGSFVPQHF
CDR3 DNA: TGTGCCACCAGCACAAGACAGGGCTCCTTCGTTCCCCAGCATTTT

D gene: TRBD1
J gene: TRBJ2-7
clone size: NA
V gene: TRBV5-6
CDR3 protein: CASSGSGTAYEQYF
CDR3 DNA: TGTGCCAGCAGCGGGTCCGGGACAGCCTACGAGCAGTACTTC

D gene: NA
J gene: TRBJ1-2
clone size: NA
V gene: TRBV29-1
CDR3 protein: CSVAEGGYTF
CDR3 DNA: TGCAGCGTTGCGGAAGGGGGCTACACCTTC

D gene: TRBD2
J gene: TRBJ2-2
clone size: NA
V gene: TRBV7-9
CDR3 protein: CASSPRGGPNTGELFF
CDR3 DNA: TGTGCCAGCAGCCCCCGGGGGGGCCCAAACACCGGGGAGCTGTTTTTT

D gene: NA
J gene: TRBJ2-5
clone size: NA
V gene: TRBV6-6
CDR3 protein: CASSYHQETQYF
CDR3 DNA: TGTGCCAGCAGTTACCATCAAGAGACCCAGTACTTC

D gene: TRBD1
J gene: TRBJ1-4
clone size: NA
V gene: TRBV5-6
CDR3 protein: CASSLFAGGEKLFF
CDR3 DNA: TGTGCCAGCAGCTTGTTTGCAGGGGGTGAAAAACTGTTTTTT

D gene: NA
J gene: TRBJ1-5
clone size: NA
V gene: TRBV6-1
CDR3 protein: CASSEAGGGNQPQHF
CDR3 DNA: TGTGCCAGCAGTGAAGCTGGGGGGGGCAATCAGCCCCAGCATTTT

D gene: NA
J gene: TRBJ1-1
clone size: NA
V gene: TRBV6-5
CDR3 protein: CASKGGSNTEAFF
CDR3 DNA: TGTGCCAGCAAGGGCGGATCGAACACCGAAGCTTTCTTT

D gene: NA
J gene: TRBJ1-6
clone size: NA
V gene: TRBV2
CDR3 protein: CASRVDNSPLHF
CDR3 DNA: TGTGCCAGCAGGGTAGATAATTCACCCCTCCACTTT

D gene: TRBD1
J gene: TRBJ2-5
clone size: NA
V gene: TRBV29-1
CDR3 protein: CSVVWIGRRQGETQYF
CDR3 DNA: TGCAGCGTTGTCTGGATCGGACGACGACAGGGAGAGACCCAGTACTTC

D gene: NA
J gene: TRBJ2-1
clone size: NA
V gene: TRBV10-3
CDR3 protein: CAISDQRSSYNEQFF
CDR3 DNA: TGTGCCATCAGTGATCAGAGAAGCTCCTACAATGAGCAGTTCTTC

D gene: TRBD2
J gene: TRBJ2-7
clone size: NA
V gene: TRBV15
CDR3 protein: CATSKNVGTRFYEQYF
CDR3 DNA: TGTGCCACCAGCAAGAATGTCGGGACTAGGTTCTACGAGCAGTACTTC

D gene: NA
J gene: TRBJ2-1
clone size: NA
V gene: TRBV11-2
CDR3 protein: CASSYASGEQFF
CDR3 DNA: TGTGCCAGCAGCTACGCGAGCGGTGAGCAGTTCTTC

D gene: TRBD1
J gene: TRBJ1-1
clone size: NA
V gene: TRBV9
CDR3 protein: CASSVSDRGFSEAFF
CDR3 DNA: TGTGCCAGCAGCGTATCTGACAGGGGTTTTTCTGAAGCTTTCTTT

D gene: NA
J gene: TRBJ2-3
clone size: NA
V gene: TRBV11-2
CDR3 protein: CASSLDLRGGASTDTQYF
CDR3 DNA: TGTGCCAGCAGCTTAGATCTAAGGGGGGGGGCTAGCACAGATACGCAGTATTTT

D gene: NA
J gene: TRBJ2-3
clone size: NA
V gene: TRBV6-5
CDR3 protein: CASGGQLTDTQYF
CDR3 DNA: TGTGCCAGCGGAGGACAGCTCACAGATACGCAGTATTTT

D gene: NA
J gene: TRBJ1-5
clone size: NA
V gene: TRBV30
CDR3 protein: CALGGNQPQHF
CDR3 DNA: TGTGCATTGGGGGGCAATCAGCCCCAGCATTTT

D gene: TRBD1
J gene: TRBJ2-7
clone size: NA
V gene: TRBV25-1
CDR3 protein: CASSEGGQGYEQYF
CDR3 DNA: TGTGCCAGCAGTGAAGGGGGACAGGGTTACGAGCAGTACTTC

D gene: NA
J gene: TRBJ1-2
clone size: NA
V gene: TRBV9
CDR3 protein: CASSGSGGSVNRYTF
CDR3 DNA: TGTGCCAGCAGCGGGAGCGGGGGAAGTGTCAATCGCTACACCTTC

D gene: NA
J gene: TRBJ2-2
clone size: NA
V gene: TRBV3-1/TRBV3-2
CDR3 protein: CASSQASTGELFF
CDR3 DNA: TGTGCCAGCAGCCAAGCTAGTACCGGGGAGCTGTTTTTT

D gene: NA
J gene: TRBJ1-2
clone size: NA
V gene: TRBV19
CDR3 protein: CASSISGQSAGYTF
CDR3 DNA: TGTGCCAGTAGTATATCGGGACAATCGGCGGGCTACACCTTC

D gene: TRBD2
J gene: TRBJ2-2
clone size: NA
V gene: TRBV10-3
CDR3 protein: CAISGLAGGLGGELFF
CDR3 DNA: TGTGCCATCAGTGGACTAGCGGGAGGGCTTGGCGGGGAGCTGTTTTTT

D gene: TRBD1
J gene: TRBJ1-2
clone size: NA
V gene: TRBV30
CDR3 protein: CAWSLSRKGAKSYGYTF
CDR3 DNA: TGTGCCTGGAGTCTCAGCCGCAAGGGGGCGAAGAGCTATGGCTACACCTTC

D gene: NA
J gene: TRBJ1-5
clone size: NA
V gene: TRBV7-2
CDR3 protein: CASSLREGGGQPQHF
CDR3 DNA: TGTGCCAGCAGCCTCAGGGAGGGGGGAGGTCAGCCCCAGCATTTT

D gene: TRBD2
J gene: TRBJ2-1
clone size: NA
V gene: TRBV24-1
CDR3 protein: CATSELAGDGNEQFF
CDR3 DNA: TGTGCCACCAGTGAGCTAGCGGGAGATGGTAATGAGCAGTTCTTC

D gene: TRBD1
J gene: TRBJ1-2
clone size: NA
V gene: TRBV9
CDR3 protein: CASSVGIWGQGAKSPVYTF
CDR3 DNA: TGTGCCAGCAGCGTAGGAATATGGGGACAGGGGGCAAAAAGCCCTGTCTACACCTTC

D gene: TRBD2
J gene: TRBJ2-7
clone size: NA
V gene: TRBV28
CDR3 protein: CASSLRGGSGPSYEQYF
CDR3 DNA: TGTGCCAGCAGTTTACGGGGGGGGAGCGGGCCCTCCTACGAGCAGTACTTC

D gene: NA
J gene: TRBJ1-5
clone size: NA
V gene: TRBV12-3/TRBV12-4
CDR3 protein: CASSWDNNQPQHF
CDR3 DNA: TGTGCCAGCAGTTGGGATAATAATCAGCCCCAGCATTTT

D gene: NA
J gene: TRBJ1-1
clone size: NA
V gene: TRBV12-3/TRBV12-4
CDR3 protein: CASSFNTEAFF
CDR3 DNA: TGTGCCAGCAGCTTTAACACTGAAGCTTTCTTT

D gene: TRBD2
J gene: TRBJ2-1
clone size: NA
V gene: TRBV29-1
CDR3 protein: CSVEGRGFGRNEQFF
CDR3 DNA: TGCAGCGTTGAAGGGAGAGGGTTCGGGAGGAATGAGCAGTTCTTC

D gene: TRBD1
J gene: TRBJ1-1
clone size: NA
V gene: TRBV3-1/TRBV3-2
CDR3 protein: CASSQDGTENTEAFF
CDR3 DNA: TGTGCCAGCAGCCAAGATGGGACAGAGAACACTGAAGCTTTCTTT

D gene: NA
J gene: TRBJ1-2
clone size: NA
V gene: TRBV25-1
CDR3 protein: CARLITGSWSGYTF
CDR3 DNA: TGTGCCAGACTAATTACAGGGTCGTGGAGTGGCTACACCTTC

D gene: NA
J gene: TRBJ2-7
clone size: NA
V gene: TRBV6-5
CDR3 protein: CASSYIQGVEQYF
CDR3 DNA: TGTGCCAGCAGTTACATACAGGGCGTCGAGCAGTACTTC

D gene: NA
J gene: TRBJ2-6
clone size: NA
V gene: TRBV3-1/TRBV3-2
CDR3 protein: CASSRVSRDGTSGANVLTF
CDR3 DNA: TGTGCCAGCAGCCGCGTATCCCGGGACGGAACCTCTGGGGCCAACGTCCTGACTTTC

D gene: NA
J gene: TRBJ1-5
clone size: NA
V gene: TRBV19
CDR3 protein: CASSDAPAGHSNQPQHF
CDR3 DNA: TGTGCCAGTAGTGACGCTCCGGCAGGCCATAGCAATCAGCCCCAGCATTTT

D gene: TRBD2
J gene: TRBJ2-3
clone size: NA
V gene: TRBV7-2
CDR3 protein: CASSFGREVWTDTQYF
CDR3 DNA: TGTGCCAGCAGCTTTGGGCGGGAGGTTTGGACAGATACGCAGTATTTT

D gene: NA
J gene: TRBJ1-4
clone size: NA
V gene: TRBV19
CDR3 protein: CASKKGATNEKLFF
CDR3 DNA: TGTGCCAGTAAAAAGGGGGCAACTAATGAAAAACTGTTTTTT

D gene: NA
J gene: TRBJ1-2
clone size: once
V gene: TRBV5-1
CDR3 protein: CATAVVAGYTF
CDR3 DNA: TGCGCCACCGCCGTTGTCGCCGGCTACACCTTC

D gene: NA
J gene: TRBJ1-2
clone size: NA
V gene: TRBV7-2
CDR3 protein: CASSGQKYGYTF
CDR3 DNA: TGTGCCAGCAGTGGGCAGAAGTATGGCTACACCTTC

D gene: NA
J gene: TRBJ1-4
clone size: NA
V gene: TRBV28
CDR3 protein: CASSWGPGEKLFF
CDR3 DNA: TGTGCCAGCAGCTGGGGGCCGGGTGAAAAACTGTTTTTT

D gene: NA
J gene: TRBJ1-2
clone size: NA
V gene: TRBV4-2
CDR3 protein: CASSPPRQPVYGYTF
CDR3 DNA: TGTGCCAGCAGCCCGCCCCGGCAGCCCGTCTATGGCTACACCTTC

D gene: NA
J gene: TRBJ1-1
clone size: NA
V gene: TRBV6-5
CDR3 protein: CASTRGNEAFF
CDR3 DNA: TGTGCCAGCACCCGAGGTAATGAAGCTTTCTTT

D gene: NA
J gene: TRBJ1-2
clone size: NA
V gene: TRBV11-2
CDR3 protein: CASSSDRTYGYTF
CDR3 DNA: TGTGCCAGCAGTTCCGACAGAACATATGGCTACACCTTC

D gene: NA
J gene: TRBJ1-1
clone size: NA
V gene: TRBV20-1
CDR3 protein: CSRSRGTRAFF
CDR3 DNA: TGCAGTCGTAGCCGGGGAACTAGAGCTTTCTTT

D gene: NA
J gene: TRBJ2-3
clone size: NA
V gene: TRBV6-5
CDR3 protein: CASSYADTQYF
CDR3 DNA: TGTGCCAGCAGTTACGCAGATACGCAGTATTTT

D gene: NA
J gene: TRBJ1-2
clone size: NA
V gene: TRBV10-3
CDR3 protein: CAISSGGSNYGYTF
CDR3 DNA: TGTGCCATCAGTAGTGGGGGGTCTAACTATGGCTACACCTTC

D gene: TRBD1
J gene: TRBJ1-5
clone size: NA
V gene: TRBV6-6
CDR3 protein: CASQDRGRGNQPQHF
CDR3 DNA: TGTGCCAGTCAGGACAGGGGGAGGGGCAATCAGCCCCAGCATTTT

D gene: NA
J gene: TRBJ2-7
clone size: NA
V gene: TRBV6-1
CDR3 protein: CASSEGSGFSYEQYF
CDR3 DNA: TGTGCCAGCAGTGAAGGGTCTGGCTTCTCCTACGAGCAGTACTTC

D gene: NA
J gene: TRBJ1-1
clone size: NA
V gene: TRBV5-1
CDR3 protein: CASSLATLKNTEAFF
CDR3 DNA: TGCGCCAGCAGCCTCGCCACCCTTAAGAACACTGAAGCTTTCTTT